The source of this TCR beta chain is a study of T cell changes during pregnancy in multiple sclerosis. Method: immunoSEQ multiplex PCR; TCRdb's copy keeps in-frame clones and lacks some. The sample lists around 95,000 clones, approximately 95% occurring once. This clonotype was obtained from a female donor in good health, enrolled as a control in a pregnancy study. Here the sequenced sample was peripheral blood, taken after pregnancy.

The CDR3 DNA is TGTGCCAGCAGCCAGGTCGGGGGACGCTACGAGCAGTACTTC. This gives the protein CASSQVGGRYEQYF. V and J are TRBV11-2 and TRBJ2-7; TRBD2 is a possible D gene (6 bases). The CDR3 totals 14 residues. Trimming took 5 bases from V and 3 from J, leaving 14 bases between them. Germline values: CDR1 SGHAT, CDR2 FQNNGV.